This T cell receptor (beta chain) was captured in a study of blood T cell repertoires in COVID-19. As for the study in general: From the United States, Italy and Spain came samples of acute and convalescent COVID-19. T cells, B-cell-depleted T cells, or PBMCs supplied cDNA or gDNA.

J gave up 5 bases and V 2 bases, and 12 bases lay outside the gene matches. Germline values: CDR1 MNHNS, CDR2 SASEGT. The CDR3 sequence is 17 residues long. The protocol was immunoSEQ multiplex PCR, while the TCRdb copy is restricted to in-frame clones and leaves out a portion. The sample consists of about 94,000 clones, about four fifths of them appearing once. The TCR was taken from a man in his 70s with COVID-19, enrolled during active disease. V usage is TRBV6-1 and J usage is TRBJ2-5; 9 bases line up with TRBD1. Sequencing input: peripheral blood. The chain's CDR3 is CASSEKPPGQGLETQYF. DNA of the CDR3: TGTGCCAGCAGTGAAAAGCCTCCGGGACAGGGTCTGGAGACCCAGTACTTC.